Below, one TCR beta chain is given with its context. This entry is derived from a study of blood T cell repertoires in COVID-19. Overall study context: Sites in the United States, Italy and Spain provided acute and convalescent COVID-19 samples. T cells, B-cell-depleted T cells, or PBMCs supplied cDNA or gDNA.

Germline V gene data show CDR1 as MNHNS and CDR2 as SASEGT. V dropped 4 bases and J dropped 3; count of bases not matched to a gene: 8. There are 16 residues in the CDR3. The protocol was immunoSEQ multiplex PCR, while the TCRdb copy is restricted to in-frame clones and leaves out a portion. The sample carries about 220,000 clones, approximately 84% recorded once. The TCR originated in a woman in her 30s who had recovered from COVID-19. Sequencing input: peripheral blood. This rearrangement joins TRBV6-1 to TRBJ1-5, with 8 nucleotides matching TRBD1. CDR3 residues: CASSATGTGDNQPQHF. The CDR3 bases are TGTGCCAGCAGTGCCACCGGGACAGGAGACAATCAGCCCCAGCATTTT.